The source of this T cell receptor (beta chain) is a study of CD8+CD57+ T cells in acquired aplastic anemia. Study-wide results and caveats: Controls did not differ significantly from patients in CD8+ Simpson's diversity.

Patients selected for sequencing had displayed CD8+CD57+ cell expansion by flow cytometry. This clonotype has ten or more counts. Its antigen is as yet unknown. V gave up 2 bases and J gave up 6 bases; unmatched junction bases: 4. Germline CDR1 reads DFQATT; CDR2 reads SNEGSKA (reference sequence). The CDR3 is 14 residues long. Investigators profiled TCR beta VDJ and CDR3 from genomic DNA template. TCRdb re-called the reads with MiXCR, one entry per CDR3 protein. The sample shows 180,000 or so distinct CDR3 sequences, roughly half of them seen only once. The chain combines TRBV20-1 with TRBJ2-7, with 13 bases matching TRBD2. Material for sequencing was sorted CD4+, CD8+, or CD8+CD57+ T cells (not recorded which) from PBMCs. This clonotype was sampled from a human donor with aplastic anemia. CDR3 sequence: CSARTSGRALEQYF. Here the CDR3 DNA reads TGCAGTGCTAGAACTAGCGGGAGGGCTCTCGAGCAGTACTTC.